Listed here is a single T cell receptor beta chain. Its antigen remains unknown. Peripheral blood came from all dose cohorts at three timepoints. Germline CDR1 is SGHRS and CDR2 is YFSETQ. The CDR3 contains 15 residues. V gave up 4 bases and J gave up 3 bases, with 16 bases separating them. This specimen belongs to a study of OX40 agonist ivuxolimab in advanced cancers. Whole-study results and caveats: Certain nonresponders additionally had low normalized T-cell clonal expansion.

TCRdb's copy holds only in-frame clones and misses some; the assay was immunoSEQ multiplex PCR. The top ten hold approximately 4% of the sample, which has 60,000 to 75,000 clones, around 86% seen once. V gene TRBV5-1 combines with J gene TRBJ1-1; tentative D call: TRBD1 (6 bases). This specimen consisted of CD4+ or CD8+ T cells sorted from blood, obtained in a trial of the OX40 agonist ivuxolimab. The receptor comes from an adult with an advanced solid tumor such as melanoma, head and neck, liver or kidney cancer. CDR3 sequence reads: CASSPSDRTYTEAFF. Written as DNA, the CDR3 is TGCGCCAGCAGCCCATCCGACAGGACTTACACTGAAGCTTTCTTT.